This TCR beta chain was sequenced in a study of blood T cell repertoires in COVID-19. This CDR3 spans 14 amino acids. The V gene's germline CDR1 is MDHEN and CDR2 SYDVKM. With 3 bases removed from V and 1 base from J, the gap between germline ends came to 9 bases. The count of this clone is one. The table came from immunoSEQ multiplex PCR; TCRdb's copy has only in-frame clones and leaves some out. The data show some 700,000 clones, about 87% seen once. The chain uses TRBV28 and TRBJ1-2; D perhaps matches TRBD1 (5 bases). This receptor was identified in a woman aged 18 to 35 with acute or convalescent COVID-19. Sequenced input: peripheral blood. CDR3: CASSLGRINYGYTF. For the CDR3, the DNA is TGTGCCAGCAGTTTGGGGCGGATTAACTATGGCTACACCTTC.